One and the same sample provided the 25 T cell receptor beta chains below, sequenced in a study of CD8+ T cells in alopecia areata. Sequencing templates came from extracted RNA that was reverse transcribed into cDNA. Using immunoSEQ multiplex PCR, the repertoire was profiled, and TCRdb retains in-frame clones only, with some absent. The sample lists 35,000 to 45,000 clones, about nine tenths seen once, with 18% in the top ten. Treatment here: oral pan-JAK inhibitor, 5-10 mg twice daily. The sequencing used CD8+ T cells sorted from blood, collected at week 24, from a patient treated with tofacitinib. These receptors all stem from a human donor with alopecia areata.

The sample holds one count of this clone. The V and J genes are TRBV7-6 and TRBJ2-3; no clear D gene. Between the trimmed V and J ends, which lost 5 bases and 3 bases, there was a span of 9 bases. Germline CDR1 SGHVS, CDR2 FNYEAQ. The CDR3 runs to 13 residues. Here the CDR3 DNA reads TGTGCCAGCAGCGATCAAGAGACAGATACGCAGTATTTT. Its protein is CASSDQETDTQYF.

This clone appeared a few times. The chain uses TRBV7-9 and TRBJ2-3; D is unresolved. Looked up from germline, CDR1 is SEHNR and CDR2 is FQNEAQ (reference sequence). CDR3 length: 13 amino acids. Trimming took 5 bases from V and 2 from J, leaving 8 bases between them. The DNA of the CDR3 is TGTGCCAGCAGCCCGCCGGACACAGATACGCAGTATTTT. Protein product: CASSPPDTDTQYF.

Only one count was recorded for this clone. The rearrangement joins TRBV6-5 to TRBJ2-3, with D perhaps given as TRBD1 or TRBD2 (5 bases each). V lost 1 base and J lost 6, with 17 bases in between. The CDR3 contains 16 residues. Germline values: CDR1 MNHEY, CDR2 SVGAGI. The chain's CDR3 is CASSYFGTAGEDTQYF. The CDR3 DNA is TGTGCCAGCAGTTACTTCGGGACGGCCGGGGAGGATACGCAGTATTTT.

The chain is built from TRBV5-1 and TRBJ2-7, with a weak D call TRBD1 (5 bases). Germline V CDR1 and CDR2: SGHRS, YFSETQ. With 2 bases removed from V and 5 bases from J, the gap between germline ends came to 11 bases. The CDR3 runs 13 residues. The DNA for the CDR3 is TGCGCCAGCAGCTTCCGGCAGGGTGACGAGCAGTACTTC. Translation gives CASSFRQGDEQYF.

This clone showed up just a few times. The chain joins TRBV27 to TRBJ2-3; the match to TRBD2 covers 8 bases. V lost 2 bases and J lost 5; bases outside the gene matches: 6. The CDR3 has 15 amino acids. Germline-derived CDR1 and CDR2 are MNHEY and SMNVEV (reference sequence). As DNA, the CDR3 is TGTGCCAGCAGTTTAGCCGGGGGGGGGAGAGATACGCAGTATTTT. Its translation is CASSLAGGGRDTQYF.

The chain combines TRBV6-1 with TRBJ1-2; D gene uncertain. Between the trimmed V and J ends, which lost 11 bases and 6 bases, there was a span of 22 bases. Per germline, CDR1 MNHNS and CDR2 SASEGT. The CDR3 runs 14 residues. The CDR3 coding sequence is TGTGCCTTCCAAGCGGGAGGAGACTCAGATGGCTACACCTTC. This gives the protein CAFQAGGDSDGYTF.

This clone showed up just a few times. The rearrangement joins TRBV29-1 to TRBJ2-2; D possibly corresponds to TRBD1 (6 bases). Trimming shortened V by 6 bases and J by 2 bases, and 10 bases separated the two germline ends. This CDR3 has 13 amino acids. Germline lookup yields CDR1 SQVTM and CDR2 ANQGSEA. CDR3 protein: CSVEDSNTGELFF. The CDR3 DNA is TGCAGCGTCGAGGACAGTAACACCGGGGAGCTGTTTTTT.

The J gene is TRBJ2-7, the V gene TRBV4-1, with 10 positions matching TRBD1. The CDR3 is 15 residues long. V lost 6 bases and J lost 0; bases outside the gene matches: 5. Germline-derived CDR1 and CDR2 are MGHRA and YSYEKL. The CDR3 DNA reads TGCGCCAGCAGTTTCCGGGACAGGGGCTCCTACGAGCAGTACTTC. Its translation: CASSFRDRGSYEQYF.

The genes are TRBV6-5 and TRBJ1-2, with a weak D call TRBD1 (5 bases). The CDR3 sequence is 16 residues long. Deletions cut 0 bases from V and 5 bases from J, with 16 bases between. CDR1 and CDR2 (germline): MNHEY, SVGAGI. DNA of the CDR3: TGTGCCAGCAGTTACTCGACTCGACTAGGGGAATATGGCTACACCTTC. Translated, it gives CASSYSTRLGEYGYTF.

The chain recombines TRBV4-2 with TRBJ2-3, with D possibly matching TRBD1 (6 bases). The CDR3 length is 18 residues. Germline V gene sequence: CDR1 LGHNA, CDR2 YNFKEQ. V was shortened by 1 base and J by 0 bases, with 17 bases between the two germline ends. CDR3 in DNA: TGTGCCAGCAGCCAAGCCCCTCCCGGGACACTCAGCACAGATACGCAGTATTTT. Its protein is CASSQAPPGTLSTDTQYF.

This clone occurred a few times. This CDR3 reads CASSEKQFF. The CDR3 nucleotides read TGTGCCAGCAGTGAGAAGCAGTTCTTC. V usage is TRBV6-1 and J usage is TRBJ2-1; D unclear. The CDR3 covers 9 residues. V was clipped by 3 bases and J by 11 bases, with 2 bases between them. Germline V gene sequence: CDR1 MNHNS, CDR2 SASEGT.

The chain carries TRBV4-3 and TRBJ2-1, with D perhaps matching TRBD2 (7 bases). This CDR3 has 16 residues. The V end was cut by 0 bases, the J end by 4 bases, with 13 bases between. CDR1 is LGHNA and CDR2 is YSLEER in the germline V gene. CDR3 in amino acids: CASSQDWGGGYNEQFF. CDR3 in DNA: TGCGCCAGCAGCCAAGATTGGGGAGGGGGGTACAATGAGCAGTTCTTC.

The chain joins TRBV29-1 to TRBJ2-7, with TRBD1 matching over 8 bases. Trimming at V came to 6 bases and at J to 5 bases, leaving 12 bases not matched to a gene. Per the germline V gene, CDR1 is SQVTM and CDR2 is ANQGSEA. This CDR3 has 14 residues. CDR3 nucleotide sequence: TGCAGCGTGCAGGGGGCGACCCGAATGGACGAGCAGTACTTC. Translating it yields CSVQGATRMDEQYF.

The chain carries TRBV7-2 and TRBJ2-7; no definite D call. Germline V gives CDR1 SGHTA, CDR2 FQGNSA. The V and J ends lost 2 bases and 4 bases respectively, with 12 bases between them. This CDR3 comprises 14 residues. In DNA form, the CDR3 reads TGTGCCAGCAGCTTAAATAGAGGCTTGTACGAGCAGTACTTC. This gives the protein CASSLNRGLYEQYF.

This sequence joins TRBV7-4 and TRBJ1-5; 9 positions match TRBD1. After removal of 4 bases from V and 2 bases from J, the junction contained 6 bases not matched to a gene. Looked up from germline, CDR1 is SGHVT and CDR2 is SQSDAQ. The CDR3 sequence is 16 residues long. CDR3 bases: TGTGCCAGCAGCTCAGGGACAGGGAGGGGCAATCAGCCCCAGCATTTT. It translates to CASSSGTGRGNQPQHF.

The chain employs TRBV18 and TRBJ2-1; D may be TRBD2 (7 bases). The CDR3 has 16 amino acids. V lost 3 bases to trimming and J lost 2 bases, with 14 bases between them. The germline V gene has CDR1 KGHSH and CDR2 LQKENI. The CDR3 loop reads CASSPETGGAYNEQFF. CDR3 DNA sequence: TGTGCCAGCTCACCGGAAACGGGGGGCGCCTACAATGAGCAGTTCTTC.

The chain uses TRBV28 and TRBJ1-2, with D possibly TRBD1 on 6 matching bases. The CDR3 spans 13 residues. CDR1 MDHEN and CDR2 SYDVKM come from the germline V gene. V lost 5 bases, J lost 3 bases, and 10 bases lay in between. CDR3 sequence reads: CASSEQGYYGYTF. The CDR3 DNA sequence: TGTGCCAGCAGTGAACAGGGCTACTATGGCTACACCTTC.

V gene TRBV6-5 combines with J gene TRBJ2-6; D remains unclear. V was shortened by 3 bases and J by 2 bases, with 5 bases between the two germline ends. CDR3 size: 14 residues. Looked up from germline, CDR1 is MNHEY and CDR2 is SVGAGI. The CDR3 spells CASSYTAGANVLTF. The CDR3 DNA follows: TGTGCCAGCAGTTATACGGCTGGGGCCAACGTCCTGACTTTC.

This rearrangement joins TRBV29-1 to TRBJ2-7; 7 bases line up with TRBD1. Germline V gene lookup returns CDR1 SQVTM and CDR2 ANQGSEA. The trim removed 3 bases at V and 5 bases at J, leaving 10 bases unmatched. The CDR3 runs 14 residues. The CDR3 DNA sequence: TGCAGCGTTGACCGCACAGGGGCCAGGGACGAGCAGTACTTC. Translated: CSVDRTGARDEQYF.

A note on this clone: This CDR3 is also generated by other DNA sequences in the sample. CDR3 coding DNA: TGTGCCAGCAGTACCGAGACGGGTGGGGCCTACGAGCAGTACTTC. Residues: CASSTETGGAYEQYF. This chain uses TRBV2 with TRBJ2-7; no definite D call. V lost 5 bases and J 2 bases, leaving 16 bases between the germline ends. The CDR3 runs to 15 residues. Germline CDR1 and CDR2: SNHLY and FYNNEI. Based on the CDR3 plus reference TRBV2 and TRBJ2-7, the full variable domain is EPEVTQTPSHQVTQMGQEVILRCVPISNHLYFYWYRQILGQKVEFLVSFYNNEISEKSEIFDDQFSVERPDGSNFTLKIRSTKLEDSAMYFCASSTETGGAYEQYFGPGTRLTVT.

This chain connects TRBV5-4 to TRBJ2-4; tentative D call: TRBD2 (5 bases). Per germline, CDR1 SGHNT and CDR2 YYREEE (reference sequence). V shed 4 bases and J shed 7 bases, with 15 bases lying between them. CDR3 length equals 14 residues. The CDR3 nucleotides read TGTGCCAGCAGCCCCCGGACTGGCAGGAACATTCAGTACTTC. Its translation: CASSPRTGRNIQYF. Full variable domain (missing parts from reference TRBV5-4 and TRBJ2-4): ETGVTQSPTHLIKTRGQQVTLRCSSQSGHNTVSWYQQALGQGPQFIFQYYREEENGRGNFPPRFSGLQFPNYSSELNVNALELDDSALYLCASSPRTGRNIQYFGAGTRLSVL.

The chain combines TRBV13 with TRBJ2-5; 12 bases are a match to TRBD2. Germline CDR1 reads PRHDT; CDR2 reads FYEKMQ (reference sequence). Trimming took 4 bases from V and 5 from J; bases not matched to a gene: 8. CDR3 length: 16 residues. The CDR3 DNA reads as TGTGCCAGCAGCTCCGGGCTAGCGGGGGGGCAGGAGACCCAGTACTTC. Translated: CASSSGLAGGQETQYF.

The V call is TRBV28, the J call TRBJ2-7, with a weak D call TRBD1 (5 bases). The V gene's germline CDR1 is MDHEN and CDR2 SYDVKM. Trimming took 5 bases from V and 2 from J, leaving 13 bases between them. The CDR3 consists of 14 residues. The chain's CDR3 is CASSRGFTPYEQYF. CDR3 DNA: TGTGCCAGCAGTAGGGGCTTTACCCCCTACGAGCAGTACTTC.

The gene calls are TRBV29-1 and TRBJ2-3, with TRBD1 matching over 7 bases. Germline V CDR1 and CDR2: SQVTM, ANQGSEA. The CDR3 runs 15 residues. The ends lost 1 base at V and 2 bases at J; junction bases unmatched: 6. The CDR3, as DNA: TGCAGCGTTGAAGGTGGGGACAGAAACACAGATACGCAGTATTTT. This codes for CSVEGGDRNTDTQYF.

The V call is TRBV5-4, the J call TRBJ2-5; D is perhaps TRBD1 or TRBD2 (6 bases each). Germline V lookup: CDR1 SGHNT, CDR2 YYREEE (reference sequence). CDR3 length equals 15 residues. V was clipped by 4 bases and J by 4 bases, with 17 bases between them. CDR3 coding DNA: TGTGCCAGCAGCCCCTGGGGGGCCGGGGGAGAGACCCAGTACTTC. As protein: CASSPWGAGGETQYF. Full variable domain (missing parts from reference TRBV5-4 and TRBJ2-5): ETGVTQSPTHLIKTRGQQVTLRCSSQSGHNTVSWYQQALGQGPQFIFQYYREEENGRGNFPPRFSGLQFPNYSSELNVNALELDDSALYLCASSPWGAGGETQYFGPGTRLLVL.